The T cell receptor (beta chain) under discussion was sequenced for a study of blood T cell repertoires in COVID-19. Method: immunoSEQ multiplex PCR; TCRdb's copy keeps in-frame clones and lacks some. The sample holds 300,000 to 400,000 clones, 85% to 90% seen once. V lost 1 base to trimming and J lost 1 base, with 22 bases between them. Germline CDR1 is MGHRA and CDR2 is YSYEKL. This CDR3 has 19 amino acids. The source material was peripheral blood. The V call is TRBV4-1, the J call TRBJ1-2; D unclear. The sequence came from a woman aged 70 to 79 with COVID-19, enrolled during active disease. DNA of the CDR3: TGCGCCAGCAGCCAAGGCCCGATGGGAGGGAGATTGAGTAACTATGGCTACACCTTC. It yields the protein CASSQGPMGGRLSNYGYTF.